In its sample, the clone carrying this TCR beta chain was seen many times. Its target is unknown. The data belong to a study of T cells in Graves' hyperthyroidism and ophthalmopathy. Study in general: Specimen type is peripheral blood, collected at initial diagnosis prior to any treatment. Study-wide results and limits: The model forecast ophthalmopathy, anticipating it by a median approximately 7 months before onset. Within blood appeared most thyroid clonotypes that had expanded above 0.001.

V lost 3 bases to trimming and J lost 4 bases; unmatched junction nucleotides: 5. Germline V gene lookup returns CDR1 DFQATT and CDR2 SNEGSKA (reference sequence). The CDR3 contains 13 residues. Amplification of TCR beta CDR3 regions used RNA as the template. First-round RT-PCR of the TCR CDR3 relied on the HTBI primer set. TCRdb fed the multiplex PCR reads into MiXCR, producing one record per CDR3 protein. The sample includes about 680,000 distinct CDR3 sequences, around a third of them seen just once. Clinical symptoms, serum thyroxine, TRAb, thyroid ultrasound and orbital computed tomography informed diagnoses.

The TCR originated in a woman aged 35 to 49 with Graves' hyperthyroidism. Sequencing was carried out using blood. The chain combines TRBV20-1 with TRBJ1-1; 7 bases are a match to TRBD1. In DNA form, the CDR3 reads TGCAGTGCTAGGGACCAGGGGGGCACTGAAGCTTTCTTT. Protein sequence: CSARDQGGTEAFF.